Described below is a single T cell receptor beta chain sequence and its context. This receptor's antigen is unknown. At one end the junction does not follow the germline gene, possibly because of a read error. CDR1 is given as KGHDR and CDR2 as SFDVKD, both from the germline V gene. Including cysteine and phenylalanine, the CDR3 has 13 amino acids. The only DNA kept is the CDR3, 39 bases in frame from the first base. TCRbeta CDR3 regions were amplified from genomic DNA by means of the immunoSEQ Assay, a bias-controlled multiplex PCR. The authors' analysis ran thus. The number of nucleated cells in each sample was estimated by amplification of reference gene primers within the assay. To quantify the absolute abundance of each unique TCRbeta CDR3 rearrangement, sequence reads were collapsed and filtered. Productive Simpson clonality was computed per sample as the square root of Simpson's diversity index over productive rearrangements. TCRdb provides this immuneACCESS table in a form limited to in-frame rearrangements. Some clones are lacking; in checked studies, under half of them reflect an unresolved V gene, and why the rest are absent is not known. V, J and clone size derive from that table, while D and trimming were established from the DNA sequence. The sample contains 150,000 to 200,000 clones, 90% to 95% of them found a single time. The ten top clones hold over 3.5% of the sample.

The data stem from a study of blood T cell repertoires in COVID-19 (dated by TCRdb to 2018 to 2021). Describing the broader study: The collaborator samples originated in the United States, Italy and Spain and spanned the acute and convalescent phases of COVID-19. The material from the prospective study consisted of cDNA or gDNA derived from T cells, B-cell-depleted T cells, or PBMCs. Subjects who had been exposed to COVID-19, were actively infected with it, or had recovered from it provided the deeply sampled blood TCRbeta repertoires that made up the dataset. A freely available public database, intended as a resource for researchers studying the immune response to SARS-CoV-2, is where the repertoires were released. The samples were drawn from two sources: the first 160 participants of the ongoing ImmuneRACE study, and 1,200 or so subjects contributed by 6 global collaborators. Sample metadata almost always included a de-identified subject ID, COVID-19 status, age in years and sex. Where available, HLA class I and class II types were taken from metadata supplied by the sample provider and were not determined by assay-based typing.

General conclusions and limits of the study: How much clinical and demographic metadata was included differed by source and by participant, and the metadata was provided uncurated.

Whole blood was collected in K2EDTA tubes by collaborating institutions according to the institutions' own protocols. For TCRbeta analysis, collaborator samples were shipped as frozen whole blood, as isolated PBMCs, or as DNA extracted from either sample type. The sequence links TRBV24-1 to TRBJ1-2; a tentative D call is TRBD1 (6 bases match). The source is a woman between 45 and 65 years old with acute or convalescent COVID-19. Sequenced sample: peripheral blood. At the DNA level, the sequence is TGTGCCACCAGTAGGGGGGGGAACTCTGGCTACACCTTC. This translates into CATSRGGNSGYTF.